This TCR beta chain was found in a study of blood T cell repertoires in COVID-19. The V gene's germline CDR1 is SGHTA and CDR2 FQGNSA. The CDR3 is made up of 16 amino acids. Germline trimming cut 0 bases from V and 7 bases from J; bases unmatched to any gene: 8. The table came from immunoSEQ multiplex PCR; TCRdb's copy has only in-frame clones and leaves some out. This sample carries 4,000 to 5,500 clones, approximately 90% of them seen once, and the ten largest clones take roughly 40%. In its sample, this clone was seen once. Input material: peripheral blood. The V gene is TRBV7-2, the J gene TRBJ2-1; 8 positions match TRBD1. This receptor was obtained from a man between 65 and 80 years old with COVID-19, enrolled during active disease. Here the CDR3 DNA reads TGTGCCAGCAGCTTAGCGCGGACAGGGATTAGGAATGAGCAGTTCTTC. It translates to CASSLARTGIRNEQFF. Looking up the rest from reference TRBV7-2 and TRBJ2-1 gives the full variable domain: GAGVSQSPSNKVTEKGKDVELRCDPISGHTALYWYRQSLGQGLEFLIYFQGNSAPDKSGLPSDRFSAERTGGSVSTLTIQRTQQEDSAVYLCASSLARTGIRNEQFFGPGTRLTVL.